These 10 T cell receptor beta chains originate from one sample sequenced in a study of T cell changes during pregnancy in multiple sclerosis. Libraries were prepared by immunoSEQ multiplex PCR; TCRdb keeps only in-frame clonotypes and omits some of them. This table has 88,000 or so clones, 90% to 95% appearing once. This sample comprised peripheral blood, obtained before pregnancy. These receptors came from a female donor with multiple sclerosis, enrolled in a pregnancy study.

The gene calls are TRBV6-6 and TRBJ1-2; TRBD1 is a possible D gene (6 bases). Per the germline V gene, CDR1 is MNHNY and CDR2 is SVGAGI (reference sequence). The V end lost 4 bases, the J end lost 5 bases, and 11 bases lay between the germline ends. The CDR3 length is 13 residues. The CDR3 region has the DNA TGTGCCAGCAGTTCCGGGACACCTTATGGCTACACCTTC. This encodes CASSSGTPYGYTF.

This rearrangement joins TRBV6-1 to TRBJ1-1; TRBD1 is a possible D gene (5 bases). V was clipped by 6 bases and J by 0 bases, with 11 bases between them. This CDR3 is 14 amino acids long. Germline lookup yields CDR1 MNHNS and CDR2 SASEGT. The CDR3 region is CASRVRQLNTEAFF. CDR3 nucleotides: TGTGCCAGCAGGGTTAGACAGCTGAACACTGAAGCTTTCTTT.

The V gene is TRBV9, the J gene TRBJ1-4, with 8 nucleotides matching TRBD1. Germline loops: CDR1 SGDLS, CDR2 YYNGEE. This CDR3 spans 15 amino acids. V lost 0 bases, J lost 7 bases, and 5 bases stayed unmatched. The CDR3 region is CASSVGQGAVEKLFF. The CDR3 bases are TGTGCCAGCAGCGTAGGCCAGGGGGCTGTTGAAAAACTGTTTTTT.

The chain links TRBV7-2 to TRBJ1-1; the D is unclear. CDR3 length: 14 residues. Trimming removed 5 bases at V and 6 bases at J, with 16 bases between. The V gene's germline CDR1 is SGHTA and CDR2 FQGNSA. CDR3: CASSARSNTAEAFF. The DNA of the CDR3 is TGTGCCAGCAGCGCCCGGTCGAATACCGCTGAAGCTTTCTTT.

The chain employs TRBV5-4 and TRBJ1-2, with D perhaps TRBD1 (5 bases). V was cut by 1 base and J by 6 bases, with 7 bases left in between. The length of the CDR3 is 12 residues. Germline CDR1 is SGHNT and CDR2 is YYREEE (reference sequence). The CDR3 coding sequence is TGTGCCAGCAGCTTGCGGGGGGATGGCTACACCTTC. Translated, it gives CASSLRGDGYTF. Combining the CDR3 with reference TRBV5-4 and TRBJ1-2 gives the whole variable domain ETGVTQSPTHLIKTRGQQVTLRCSSQSGHNTVSWYQQALGQGPQFIFQYYREEENGRGNFPPRFSGLQFPNYSSELNVNALELDDSALYLCASSLRGDGYTFGSGTRLTVV.

This chain connects TRBV12-5 to TRBJ1-2; D unresolved. Germline V gives CDR1 LGHNT, CDR2 FRNRAP. The CDR3 runs 15 residues. The V and J ends lost 1 base and 4 bases respectively, with 13 bases between them. CDR3 sequence: CASGLDAGAFYGYTF. In DNA form, the CDR3 reads TGTGCTAGTGGTTTGGACGCGGGCGCCTTCTATGGCTACACCTTC.

The chain uses TRBV15 and TRBJ1-2, with unresolved D. Germline V gives CDR1 LNHNV, CDR2 YYDKDF (reference sequence). The CDR3 loop spans 15 amino acids. Between the trimmed V and J ends, which lost 0 bases and 0 bases, there was a span of 8 bases. The CDR3 sequence is CATSRDRSANYGYTF. Here the CDR3 DNA reads TGTGCCACCAGCAGAGATCGCTCAGCTAACTATGGCTACACCTTC. Full variable domain (missing parts from reference TRBV15 and TRBJ1-2): DAMVIQNPRYQVTQFGKPVTLSCSQTLNHNVMYWYQQKSSQAPKLLFHYYDKDFNNEADTPDNFQSRRPNTSFCFLDIRSPGLGDTAMYLCATSRDRSANYGYTFGSGTRLTVV.

The CDR3 DNA reads as TGCAGCGTTAACCCCGATCCCCCGGGTTGGCTAGCGGGGGTCCAAGAGACCCAGTACTTC. This codes for CSVNPDPPGWLAGVQETQYF. The chain links TRBV29-1 to TRBJ2-5, with 10 bases matching TRBD2. Germline CDR1 SQVTM, CDR2 ANQGSEA. Trimming at V came to 5 bases and at J to 1 base, leaving 22 bases not matched to a gene. The CDR3 has 20 amino acids. The full variable domain, in which reference TRBV29-1 and TRBJ2-5 provide the parts outside the CDR3, is SAVISQKPSRDICQRGTSLTIQCQVDSQVTMMFWYRQQPGQSLTLIATANQGSEATYESGFVIDKFPISRPNLTFSTLTVSNMSPEDSSIYLCSVNPDPPGWLAGVQETQYFGPGTRLLVL.

The rearrangement joins TRBV7-7 to TRBJ2-2; 8 nucleotides align to TRBD1. Germline CDR1 SSHAT, CDR2 FNYEAQ (reference sequence). The CDR3 has 16 amino acids. As DNA, the CDR3 is TGTGCTACCCGGCCTTTTGGGACAGGACAAACCGGGGAGCTGTTTTTT. Translation: CATRPFGTGQTGELFF.

The chain recombines TRBV11-3 with TRBJ1-6; tentative D call: TRBD1 (6 bases). The CDR3 has 13 residues. The germline gives CDR1 SGHNT, CDR2 YENEEA. Trimming took 6 bases from V and 10 from J, leaving 13 bases between them. The DNA for the CDR3 is TGTGCCAGCAGTTCAGGACAGTCCTCACCCCTCCACTTT. It yields the protein CASSSGQSSPLHF.